What follows are 27 T cell receptor beta chains derived from one specimen sequenced in a study of cytomegalovirus exposure and HLA in healthy donors listed by TCRdb under 2017. Library preparation used the immunoSEQ multiplex PCR assay. In its TCRdb copy, this immuneACCESS table keeps in-frame sequences only and misses some clones. Where compared with another copy, unresolved V genes explain less than half of these, and the others have no known cause. This sample is represented by tens of thousands of clones; roughly 90% of them were singletons. Roughly 3.8% of the sample goes to the ten largest clones. The sequenced material came from PBMCs. All receptors come from a young woman in good health and CMV-seropositive.

The rearrangement joins TRBV15 to TRBJ1-2; D might be TRBD1 (5 bases). Germline-derived CDR1 and CDR2 are LNHNV and YYDKDF (reference sequence). With 4 bases removed from V and 4 bases from J, the gap between germline ends came to 16 bases. The CDR3 loop spans 15 amino acids. The CDR3 region has the DNA TGTGCCACCAGCATCCGGGCCCTGGGGGGCTATGGCTACACCTTC. It yields the protein CATSIRALGGYGYTF.

The chain is built from TRBV19 and TRBJ1-1; 7 bases match TRBD1. CDR3 length equals 14 residues. V was clipped by 5 bases and J by 1 base; unmatched bases: 4. Germline V gives CDR1 LNHDA, CDR2 SQIVND (reference sequence). Here the CDR3 DNA reads TGTGCCAGTAGTTCCGGGACAGCGAACACTGAAGCTTTCTTT. Protein product: CASSSGTANTEAFF.

This chain uses TRBV29-1 with TRBJ2-3, with 7 bases lining up with TRBD2. The V gene end was trimmed by 5 bases and the J gene end by 2 bases; junction bases not matched to a gene: 4. This CDR3 has 13 residues. Germline V lookup: CDR1 SQVTM, CDR2 ANQGSEA. CDR3 protein: CSVLAGLTDTQYF. For the CDR3, the DNA is TGCAGCGTTTTAGCGGGCCTCACAGATACGCAGTATTTT.

V gene TRBV6-6 combines with J gene TRBJ2-2; 7 bases align to TRBD2. V lost 8 bases, J lost 3 bases, and 6 bases stayed unmatched. CDR1 and CDR2 from the germline V gene are MNHNY and SVGAGI (reference sequence). The CDR3 contains 14 residues. CDR3 DNA: TGTGCCAGCCGTGAGGGAGGGCACACCGGGGAGCTGTTTTTT. Protein product: CASREGGHTGELFF.

This chain's CDR3 is CASSPPPTVGGGSYEQYF. The CDR3 bases are TGTGCCAGCAGCCCCCCGCCTACGGTGGGGGGAGGCTCCTACGAGCAGTACTTC. The genes are TRBV14 and TRBJ2-7; D might be TRBD2 (6 bases). CDR1 is SGHDN, CDR2 FVKESK, per germline. V gave up 4 bases and J gave up 0 bases, with 22 bases separating them. The CDR3 has 18 amino acids. Using reference TRBV14 and TRBJ2-7 for the parts outside the CDR3, the full variable domain is EAGVTQFPSHSVIEKGQTVTLRCDPISGHDNLYWYRRVMGKEIKFLLHFVKESKQDESGMPNNRFLAERTGGTYSTLKVQPAELEDSGVYFCASSPPPTVGGGSYEQYFGPGTRLTVT.

This sequence joins TRBV5-6 and TRBJ2-3; a weak D match, TRBD2 (6 bases). Trimming removed 4 bases from V and 7 bases from J, with 10 bases in between. The germline V gene encodes CDR1 SGHDT and CDR2 YYEEEE. The CDR3 is 12 amino acids. The CDR3 spells CASSGGSYTQYF. CDR3 DNA: TGTGCCAGCAGCGGGGGGTCATATACGCAGTATTTT.

This chain links TRBV7-6 with TRBJ2-1; D might be TRBD1 (6 bases). V was cut by 4 bases and J by 9 bases, with 19 bases left in between. In germline, CDR1 is SGHVS, CDR2 FNYEAQ. This CDR3 is 15 amino acids long. CDR3 coding DNA: TGTGCCAGCAGCTCTAACAGGGCCCCGGGCCGTGAGCAGTTCTTC. Translated: CASSSNRAPGREQFF.

The chain uses TRBV6-5 and TRBJ2-7; D is perhaps TRBD2 (6 bases). Trimming pared 4 bases from V and 4 bases from J, leaving 11 bases between. Germline V gene sequence: CDR1 MNHEY, CDR2 SVGAGI. This CDR3 has 13 residues. The CDR3 reads CASSSYGGYEQYF. The CDR3 nucleotides read TGTGCCAGCAGTTCGTACGGGGGTTACGAGCAGTACTTC.

The CDR3 bases are TGTGCCAGTAGTCGTACAGGCCCTGGGGCCAACGTCCTGACTTTC. Translating it yields CASSRTGPGANVLTF. The chain uses TRBV19 and TRBJ2-6, with D possibly matching TRBD1 (5 bases). Per the germline V gene, CDR1 is LNHDA and CDR2 is SQIVND (reference sequence). The CDR3 covers 15 residues. Deletions cut 5 bases from V and 2 bases from J, with 10 bases between.

The V call is TRBV18, the J call TRBJ1-3; perhaps TRBD1 as D (5 bases). Deletions cut 3 bases from V and 0 bases from J, with 15 bases between. This CDR3 has 17 residues. Germline V gene data show CDR1 as KGHSH and CDR2 as LQKENI. The CDR3 DNA follows: TGTGCCAGCTCACCGTTAGGGGTTGCGATCTCTGGAAACACCATATATTTT. Encoded protein: CASSPLGVAISGNTIYF.

The J gene is TRBJ2-7, the V gene TRBV6-5; TRBD2 matches at 7 bases. V lost 2 bases, J lost 3 bases, and 4 bases stayed unmatched. CDR1 MNHEY and CDR2 SVGAGI come from the germline V gene. CDR3 length equals 14 residues. CDR3 protein: CASSYKGGLYEQYF. DNA for the CDR3: TGTGCCAGCAGTTACAAGGGAGGGCTCTACGAGCAGTACTTC.

The rearrangement links TRBV5-4 to TRBJ2-2, with TRBD2 matching 10 bases. There are 15 residues in the CDR3. In germline, CDR1 is SGHNT, CDR2 YYREEE (reference sequence). J gave up 6 bases and V 3 bases, and 5 bases lay outside the gene matches. The CDR3 nucleotides read TGTGCCAGCAGCTCCAAGCGGGGGGGGGCCGGGGAGCTGTTTTTT. Amino acid sequence: CASSSKRGGAGELFF.

The chain joins TRBV12-5 to TRBJ2-3; TRBD1 is a possible D gene (5 bases). Deletions cut 1 base from V and 6 bases from J, with 11 bases between. Germline assignment: CDR1 LGHNT and CDR2 FRNRAP. This CDR3 contains 14 residues. DNA of the CDR3: TGTGCTAGTGGTTTGGAGGGGATTGAGGATACGCAGTATTTT. Its protein is CASGLEGIEDTQYF.

V is TRBV14 and J is TRBJ2-5; D unresolved. CDR3 size: 15 residues. CDR1 SGHDN and CDR2 FVKESK come from the germline V gene. V lost 1 base, J lost 7 bases, and 16 bases lay in between. CDR3 protein: CASSQGLGILTTQYF. Written as DNA, the CDR3 is TGTGCCAGCAGCCAAGGGTTGGGCATACTCACGACCCAGTACTTC.

This clone was counted a single time. This chain's CDR3 is CASSLSRTGRTGELFF. As DNA, the CDR3 is TGTGCCAGCAGCTTATCCCGGACAGGACGGACCGGGGAGCTGTTTTTT. The chain combines TRBV7-9 with TRBJ2-2, with 7 bases aligning to TRBD1. The CDR3 spans 16 residues. In germline, CDR1 is SEHNR, CDR2 FQNEAQ (reference sequence). After removal of 2 bases from V and 5 bases from J, the junction contained 8 bases not matched to a gene. The entire variable domain, with the rest obtained from reference TRBV7-9 and TRBJ2-2, is as follows: DTGVSQNPRHKITKRGQNVTFRCDPISEHNRLYWYRQTLGQGPEFLTYFQNEAQLEKSRLLSDRFSAERPKGSFSTLEIQRTEQGDSAMYLCASSLSRTGRTGELFFGEGSRLTVL.

V gene TRBV27 combines with J gene TRBJ2-7, with D possibly matching TRBD1 (6 bases). Trimming stripped 5 bases from V and 4 bases from J, with 18 bases between. This CDR3 spans 15 amino acids. Germline V CDR1 and CDR2: MNHEY, SMNVEV (reference sequence). The DNA for the CDR3 is TGTGCCAGCAGTCCCCGGTGGACAGAGAATTACGAGCAGTACTTC. It specifies CASSPRWTENYEQYF.

V is TRBV5-4 and J is TRBJ1-4; a weak D match, TRBD1 (5 bases). V dropped 0 bases and J dropped 6 bases, with 12 bases sitting between them. This CDR3 spans 15 amino acids. Germline lookup yields CDR1 SGHNT and CDR2 YYREEE (reference sequence). The CDR3 sequence: CASSLGAGTDEKLFF. CDR3 in DNA: TGTGCCAGCAGCTTGGGGGCAGGGACTGATGAAAAACTGTTTTTT.

The chain joins TRBV6-4 to TRBJ2-3; maybe TRBD2 (5 bases). Trimming stripped 0 bases from V and 7 bases from J, with 8 bases between. CDR3 size: 13 residues. CDR1 is MRHNA, CDR2 SNTAGT, per germline. CDR3 protein: CASSDSSENTQYF. The CDR3 DNA reads TGTGCCAGCAGTGACTCTAGCGAAAATACGCAGTATTTT.

The chain combines TRBV7-9 with TRBJ1-1; 7 bases are shared with TRBD1. Trimming cost V 5 bases and J 8 bases; bases outside gene matches: 5. The CDR3 is made up of 12 amino acids. Looked up from germline, CDR1 is SEHNR and CDR2 is FQNEAQ (reference sequence). The CDR3 is CASSPLDREAFF. DNA for the CDR3: TGTGCCAGCAGCCCATTGGACAGGGAAGCTTTCTTT.

This rearrangement joins TRBV10-2 to TRBJ2-1; TRBD1 agrees at 8 bases. V lost 5 bases, J lost 4 bases, and 10 bases stayed unmatched. This CDR3 region has 16 residues. From germline, CDR1 is WSHSY and CDR2 SAAADI. CDR3 DNA sequence: TGCGCCAGCAGTATCCGAGGCAGGGGGCTATACAATGAGCAGTTCTTC. This translates into CASSIRGRGLYNEQFF.

The chain employs TRBV6-1 and TRBJ1-4, with a tentative D call TRBD1 (5 bases). Germline V gene data show CDR1 as MNHNS and CDR2 as SASEGT. The CDR3 totals 15 residues. V lost 6 bases and J lost 6, with 17 bases in between. The DNA for the CDR3 is TGTGCCAGCAGGGAGGGGTCGGTGACGGATGAAAAACTGTTTTTT. This codes for CASREGSVTDEKLFF.

The V and J genes are TRBV19 and TRBJ2-2; tentatively, D is TRBD1 (5 bases). The CDR3 extends over 14 amino acids. Germline lookup yields CDR1 LNHDA and CDR2 SQIVND (reference sequence). The V end lost 3 bases, the J end lost 2 bases, and 7 bases lay between the germline ends. This CDR3 reads CASSIQGNTGELFF. CDR3 sequence (DNA): TGTGCCAGTAGTATCCAGGGAAACACCGGGGAGCTGTTTTTT.

CDR3 loop: CASSWWGGSNTEAFF. The CDR3 DNA sequence: TGCGCCAGCAGCTGGTGGGGGGGATCGAACACTGAAGCTTTCTTT. J is TRBJ1-1 and V is TRBV5-1; tentative D call: TRBD1 (5 bases). This CDR3 is 15 amino acids long. CDR1 is SGHRS and CDR2 is YFSETQ in the germline V gene. Trimming removed 3 bases at V and 1 base at J, with 13 bases between.

The V and J genes are TRBV9 and TRBJ2-5, with 14 bases lining up with TRBD2. The ends lost 4 bases at V and 5 bases at J; junction bases unmatched: 4. The germline V gene encodes CDR1 SGDLS and CDR2 YYNGEE. CDR3 size: 15 residues. The CDR3 DNA is TGTGCCAGCAGCTTGACTAGCGGGGGGGACGAGACCCAGTACTTC. Encoded protein: CASSLTSGGDETQYF. The entire variable domain, with the rest obtained from reference TRBV9 and TRBJ2-5, is as follows: DSGVTQTPKHLITATGQRVTLRCSPRSGDLSVYWYQQSLDQGLQFLIQYYNGEERAKGNILERFSAQQFPDLHSELNLSSLELGDSALYFCASSLTSGGDETQYFGPGTRLLVL.

This clone came up a few times. The CDR3: CASSQGLANEQFF. CDR3 nucleotides: TGCGCCAGCAGCCAAGGACTAGCCAATGAGCAGTTCTTC. This chain connects TRBV4-3 to TRBJ2-1, with 7 bases aligning to TRBD2. Germline V gene sequence: CDR1 LGHNA, CDR2 YSLEER. V was pared by 1 base and J by 6 bases, with 0 bases of the junction left unmatched. The CDR3 is 13 amino acids.

The chain employs TRBV30 and TRBJ2-3; a possible D gene is TRBD2 (5 bases). Germline V gene lookup returns CDR1 GTSNPN and CDR2 SVGIG (reference sequence). The CDR3 runs 16 residues. V was trimmed by 2 bases and J by 2 bases, leaving 17 bases between them. The CDR3 bases are TGTGCCTGGAGTCCACTGAGAGGGCTCTACACAGATACGCAGTATTTT. Its protein is CAWSPLRGLYTDTQYF.

On this clone itself: A junction end diverges from the germline sequence, so it may reflect a read error. V and J are TRBV9 and TRBJ2-1; TRBD1 aligns across 12 bases. This CDR3 contains 15 residues. Germline assignment: CDR1 SGDLS and CDR2 YYNGEE. The chain's CDR3 is CAGSVGTGGTNEQFF. The CDR3 DNA sequence: TGTGCCGGCAGCGTAGGGACAGGGGGCACAAATGAGCAGTTCTTC.